This is a list of T cell receptor beta chains from one sample in a study of CD8 T cells in Susac syndrome. TCRdb analysed the immunoSEQ multiplex PCR reads with MiXCR anew, one entry per CDR3 protein. The repertoire holds roughly 150,000 distinct CDR3 sequences, with over 95% as singletons. The sample consisted of CD8+ T cells from PBMCs. The receptors stem from a human donor with multiple sclerosis. Both conserved end residues are part of each CDR3. D genes are given only for firm matches. Size tells how often a clone was seen (once, few, many) or the class of an expanded clone, and some rows leave it out.

NA	NA	TRBV30	TRBJ2-1	CAWFPQGREEQFF	TGTGCCTGGTTCCCGCAGGGCCGGGAGGAGCAGTTCTTC
NA	NA	TRBV9	TRBJ2-3	CASSGWERDTQYF	TGTGCCAGCAGCGGCTGGGAGAGGGATACGCAGTATTTT
NA	NA	TRBV7-9	TRBJ2-5	CASSLPVETQYF	TGTGCCAGCAGCCTACCCGTCGAGACCCAGTACTTC
NA	NA	TRBV20-1	TRBJ2-1	CSTGFSYNEQFF	TGCAGCACAGGGTTTTCCTACAATGAGCAGTTCTTC
NA	NA	TRBV3-1	TRBJ1-1	CASSQYRGLEAFF	TGTGCCAGCAGCCAGTACCGGGGACTTGAAGCTTTCTTT
NA	NA	TRBV29-1	TRBJ1-2	CSDSRQGNYGYTF	TGCAGCGACAGCAGGCAGGGAAACTATGGCTACACCTTC
NA	NA	TRBV9	TRBJ1-6	CASSPGGSSYNSPLHF	TGTGCCAGCAGCCCCGGGGGGAGCTCCTATAATTCACCCCTCCACTTT
NA	NA	TRBV7-9	TRBJ1-3	CASSLDGLRGAGNTIYF	TGTGCCAGCAGCTTAGACGGGCTTCGGGGGGCAGGAAACACCATATATTTT
NA	TRBD1	TRBV14	TRBJ2-5	CASSQFTGTGTEETQYF	TGTGCCAGCAGCCAATTTACCGGGACAGGGACCGAAGAGACCCAGTACTTC
NA	TRBD2	TRBV9	TRBJ2-1	CASSVGLAGDNEQFF	TGTGCCAGCAGCGTCGGTCTAGCGGGGGACAATGAGCAGTTCTTC
NA	NA	TRBV10-3	TRBJ1-1	CAISESNTEAFF	TGTGCCATCAGTGAGTCGAACACTGAAGCTTTCTTT
NA	TRBD2	TRBV9	TRBJ2-5	CASSGAGGQTQYF	TGTGCCAGCAGTGGAGCGGGAGGGCAGACCCAGTACTTC
NA	NA	TRBV5-1	TRBJ1-1	CASSLSLRNTEAFF	TGCGCCAGCAGCTTGTCGTTGAGGAACACTGAAGCTTTCTTT
NA	NA	TRBV7-9	TRBJ1-1	CASSRNTEAFF	TGTGCCAGCAGCCGTAACACTGAAGCTTTCTTT
once	NA	TRBV20-1	TRBJ2-7	CSARERYEQYF	TGCAGTGCTAGAGAAAGATACGAGCAGTACTTC
NA	NA	TRBV20-1	TRBJ2-7	CSATVGSYEQYF	TGCAGTGCTACCGTGGGGTCCTACGAGCAGTACTTC
NA	NA	TRBV7-9	TRBJ2-3	CASSLAVRLGNTQYF	TGTGCCAGCAGCTTAGCGGTCCGGCTTGGGAATACGCAGTATTTT
NA	NA	TRBV29-1	TRBJ1-2	CSVEDDGSYGYTF	TGCAGCGTTGAAGATGACGGAAGCTATGGCTACACCTTC
NA	NA	TRBV7-9	TRBJ1-1	CASSLGGWDQAFF	TGTGCCAGCAGCTTAGGAGGGTGGGACCAAGCTTTCTTT
NA	TRBD1	TRBV5-1	TRBJ2-1	CASSIGTGHSYNEQFF	TGCGCCAGCAGCATTGGGACAGGACACTCCTACAATGAGCAGTTCTTC
NA	NA	TRBV9	TRBJ2-7	CASSGPGSYEQYF	TGTGCCAGCAGCGGCCCAGGCTCCTACGAGCAGTACTTC
NA	NA	TRBV27	TRBJ1-6	CASSSATAGVYNSPLHF	TGTGCCAGCAGTTCCGCAACCGCGGGGGTTTATAATTCACCCCTCCACTTT